This T cell receptor beta chain was sequenced in a study of early T cells in non-severe SARS-CoV-2 infection. General observations from the study: Lookups in VDJdb leaned toward anti-spike CD8 responses and missed private and CD4 specificities.

Individual cDNA molecules carried attached unique molecular identifiers. Via MiXCR, TCRdb re-called the 5' RACE reads, giving one row per CDR3 protein. The sample lists about 71,000 distinct CDR3 sequences, 12% seen once, with roughly 2.5% in the top ten. The CDR3 contains 13 residues. V lost 2 bases and J lost 4, with 8 bases in between. This clonotype has a count of ten or more. Its target is not known. The sequencing used whole blood, collected at baseline. The TCR originated in an adult who was a healthcare worker with PCR-confirmed SARS-CoV-2 infection or an uninfected control (not recorded which). This chain links TRBV12-3 or TRBV12-4 with TRBJ1-2; D is unresolved. The CDR3 protein is CASSLSDTYGYTF. CDR3 coding DNA: TGTGCCAGCAGTTTAAGCGATACCTATGGCTACACCTTC.